The entry that follows covers one TCR beta chain sequence. The antigen is unknown. The CDR3 totals 13 residues. V shed 5 bases and J 4 bases; nucleotides not matched to a gene: 4. Per the germline V gene, CDR1 is LNHDA and CDR2 is SQIVND (reference sequence). The data derive from a study of T cell responses to AZD1222 COVID-19 vaccine. Turning to the study itself: It was second doses at about 4 or about 12 weeks that were pooled.

Whole-study findings and limits: Of the AZD1222 recipients, only five or six were seropositive at baseline. Possibly, clonal diversity was underestimated; donors were largely white British and included more females. With dominance at 160-218 and 743-854, vaccine-associated CD4 TCRs spanned spike.

The repertoire was sequenced with immunoSEQ multiplex PCR; TCRdb's copy has only in-frame clones and lacks some. The table has approximately 140,000 clones, roughly 91% seen once. The sequencing used peripheral blood, collected on day 0 of AZD1222 vaccination. V is TRBV19 and J is TRBJ1-2, with 7 bases lining up with TRBD1. This TCR came from an adult in good health. This CDR3 is CASSDRALYGYTF. As DNA, the CDR3 is TGTGCCAGTAGTGACAGGGCTCTCTATGGCTACACCTTC.